This is a list of T cell receptor beta chains from one sample in a study of graft-versus-host responses after intestinal transplantation. Method: immunoSEQ multiplex PCR; TCRdb's copy keeps in-frame clones and lacks some. The table includes 80,000 to 100,000 clones, 80% to 95% detected once. For these receptors, no antigen is known. The source material was unstimulated CD4+ T cells sorted from spleen or lymph node cells, sampled before intestinal transplant. These receptors were collected from a human donor who received an intestinal transplant. The CDR3 runs from the conserved cysteine through the conserved F or W. Each record gives: clone size, D gene, V gene, J gene, CDR3 protein, CDR3 DNA. The D gene is left open where the match is weak. The size entry is marked missing in some rows and otherwise reads once, few, many or a size class.

abundance: .
d_gene: .
v_gene: TRBV9
j_gene: TRBJ1-1
CDR3aa: CASSAIRRRDTEAFF
CDR3nt: TGTGCCAGCAGCGCGATCAGAAGGCGGGACACTGAAGCTTTCTTT

abundance: once
d_gene: TRBD2
v_gene: TRBV2
j_gene: TRBJ2-1
CDR3aa: CASIPGGRGEQFF
CDR3nt: TGTGCCAGTATCCCCGGAGGGAGGGGTGAGCAGTTCTTC

abundance: .
d_gene: TRBD1
v_gene: TRBV5-1
j_gene: TRBJ2-7
CDR3aa: CASSLKTGTDYEQYF
CDR3nt: TGCGCCAGCAGCTTAAAGACCGGGACAGACTACGAGCAGTACTTC

abundance: .
d_gene: .
v_gene: TRBV7-2
j_gene: TRBJ1-2
CDR3aa: CASSLGRSNYGYTF
CDR3nt: TGTGCCAGCAGCTTAGGGCGGAGTAACTATGGCTACACCTTC

abundance: once
d_gene: TRBD1
v_gene: TRBV5-1
j_gene: TRBJ2-3
CDR3aa: CASSGQGVPDTQYF
CDR3nt: TGCGCCAGCAGCGGCCAGGGGGTCCCAGATACGCAGTATTTT

abundance: .
d_gene: .
v_gene: TRBV5-1
j_gene: TRBJ2-3
CDR3aa: CASTDSPALADTQYF
CDR3nt: TGCGCCAGCACCGACAGCCCGGCTCTGGCAGATACGCAGTATTTT

abundance: .
d_gene: .
v_gene: TRBV7-2
j_gene: TRBJ1-4
CDR3aa: CASSLEPRRGEKLFF
CDR3nt: TGTGCCAGCAGCTTAGAGCCTCGGAGAGGTGAAAAACTGTTTTTT

abundance: .
d_gene: TRBD1
v_gene: TRBV6-6
j_gene: TRBJ2-7
CDR3aa: CASYTSRDRLPYEQYF
CDR3nt: TGTGCCAGCTATACGTCCCGGGACAGGTTACCCTACGAGCAGTACTTC

abundance: .
d_gene: .
v_gene: TRBV18
j_gene: TRBJ1-2
CDR3aa: CASSNPQGYGYTF
CDR3nt: TGTGCCAGCTCAAACCCACAGGGCTATGGCTACACCTTC

abundance: .
d_gene: .
v_gene: TRBV30
j_gene: TRBJ1-4
CDR3aa: CAWSGSYRVVGEKLFF
CDR3nt: TGTGCCTGGAGTGGTTCCTACAGGGTCGTCGGGGAAAAACTGTTTTTT

abundance: .
d_gene: .
v_gene: TRBV6-5
j_gene: TRBJ2-7
CDR3aa: CASRGRDNHYEQYF
CDR3nt: TGTGCCAGCAGGGGCCGGGACAACCACTACGAGCAGTACTTC

abundance: .
d_gene: .
v_gene: TRBV30
j_gene: TRBJ1-2
CDR3aa: CAWSRAVNGYTF
CDR3nt: TGTGCCTGGAGCAGGGCGGTAAATGGCTACACCTTC

abundance: once
d_gene: TRBD1
v_gene: TRBV9
j_gene: TRBJ2-3
CDR3aa: CASSVAGQGASDTQYF
CDR3nt: TGTGCCAGCAGCGTGGCGGGACAGGGGGCTTCAGATACGCAGTATTTT

abundance: .
d_gene: TRBD2
v_gene: TRBV30
j_gene: TRBJ2-1
CDR3aa: CAWSTLGRGVQFF
CDR3nt: TGTGCCTGGAGTACCCTCGGGCGGGGGGTCCAGTTCTTC

abundance: .
d_gene: TRBD1
v_gene: TRBV4-1
j_gene: TRBJ2-3
CDR3aa: CASSPGQETDTQYF
CDR3nt: TGCGCCAGCAGCCCGGGACAGGAGACAGATACGCAGTATTTT

abundance: .
d_gene: .
v_gene: TRBV11-2
j_gene: TRBJ2-2
CDR3aa: CASNLFFGGFTGELFF
CDR3nt: TGTGCCAGCAACTTGTTTTTCGGGGGTTTCACCGGGGAGCTGTTTTTT

abundance: .
d_gene: TRBD1
v_gene: TRBV30
j_gene: TRBJ1-6
CDR3aa: CAWNWDRNSPLHF
CDR3nt: TGTGCCTGGAACTGGGACAGAAATTCACCCCTCCACTTT

abundance: .
d_gene: .
v_gene: TRBV2
j_gene: TRBJ2-6
CDR3aa: CASNRVSGANVLTF
CDR3nt: TGTGCCAGCAACAGGGTTTCTGGGGCCAACGTCCTGACTTTC

abundance: .
d_gene: TRBD1
v_gene: TRBV11-3
j_gene: TRBJ1-6
CDR3aa: CASSHRQGSPLHF
CDR3nt: TGTGCCAGCAGCCACCGACAGGGATCACCCCTCCACTTT

abundance: few
d_gene: TRBD1
v_gene: TRBV2
j_gene: TRBJ2-5
CDR3aa: CASTDPTGRGQETQYF
CDR3nt: TGTGCCAGCACTGACCCGACAGGGAGAGGGCAAGAGACCCAGTACTTC

abundance: once
d_gene: .
v_gene: TRBV6-6
j_gene: TRBJ1-1
CDR3aa: CASSYSQGNTEAFF
CDR3nt: TGTGCCAGCAGTTACTCACAGGGGAACACTGAAGCTTTCTTT

abundance: .
d_gene: TRBD1
v_gene: TRBV7-9
j_gene: TRBJ2-7
CDR3aa: CASSKQGQATRYEQYF
CDR3nt: TGTGCCAGCAGCAAACAGGGACAGGCGACTAGATACGAGCAGTACTTC

abundance: .
d_gene: .
v_gene: TRBV15
j_gene: TRBJ1-2
CDR3aa: CATSARIRRAGGYTF
CDR3nt: TGTGCCACCAGCGCCCGTATCCGTAGGGCAGGGGGCTACACCTTC

abundance: .
d_gene: TRBD2
v_gene: TRBV9
j_gene: TRBJ2-5
CDR3aa: CASSVGFLAGSQETQYF
CDR3nt: TGTGCCAGCAGCGTAGGGTTTCTAGCGGGGAGTCAAGAGACCCAGTACTTC

abundance: .
d_gene: TRBD2
v_gene: TRBV11-3
j_gene: TRBJ2-7
CDR3aa: CASSDTLAGGLVTYEQYF
CDR3nt: TGTGCCAGCAGCGACACACTAGCGGGGGGGCTAGTGACCTACGAGCAGTACTTC

abundance: .
d_gene: TRBD1
v_gene: TRBV4-3
j_gene: TRBJ2-5
CDR3aa: CASSQLRPTGGAGETQYF
CDR3nt: TGCGCCAGCAGCCAATTACGGCCAACAGGGGGCGCGGGAGAGACCCAGTACTTC

abundance: .
d_gene: TRBD1
v_gene: TRBV7-8
j_gene: TRBJ2-6
CDR3aa: CASSSKGQGGVGANVLTF
CDR3nt: TGTGCCAGCAGCTCGAAGGGACAGGGTGGTGTAGGGGCCAACGTCCTGACTTTC

abundance: .
d_gene: TRBD1
v_gene: TRBV4-1
j_gene: TRBJ1-5
CDR3aa: CASSQAQDRPWSNQPQHF
CDR3nt: TGCGCCAGCAGCCAAGCACAGGACAGGCCATGGAGCAATCAGCCCCAGCATTTT

abundance: .
d_gene: TRBD1
v_gene: TRBV6-1
j_gene: TRBJ1-4
CDR3aa: CASSQGTVDEKLFF
CDR3nt: TGTGCCAGCAGTCAGGGGACAGTAGATGAAAAACTGTTTTTT

abundance: once
d_gene: TRBD1
v_gene: TRBV13
j_gene: TRBJ1-2
CDR3aa: CASSLPLDRGGYTF
CDR3nt: TGTGCCAGCAGCTTACCCCTGGACAGGGGTGGCTACACCTTC

abundance: .
d_gene: TRBD1
v_gene: TRBV27
j_gene: TRBJ1-2
CDR3aa: CASSLSGGQSPGGEGYTF
CDR3nt: TGTGCCAGCAGTTTATCGGGGGGACAGAGTCCGGGTGGTGAGGGCTACACCTTC

abundance: .
d_gene: .
v_gene: TRBV14
j_gene: TRBJ1-1
CDR3aa: CASSRYMNTEAFF
CDR3nt: TGTGCCAGCAGCCGGTACATGAACACTGAAGCTTTCTTT

abundance: .
d_gene: .
v_gene: TRBV5-1
j_gene: TRBJ2-7
CDR3aa: CASSKLGGVSNYEQYF
CDR3nt: TGCGCCAGCAGTAAGCTTGGTGGAGTTAGCAACTACGAGCAGTACTTC

abundance: .
d_gene: .
v_gene: TRBV12-5
j_gene: TRBJ1-2
CDR3aa: CASGLGEATGYTF
CDR3nt: TGTGCTAGTGGCTTAGGAGAGGCCACTGGCTACACCTTC

abundance: .
d_gene: TRBD1
v_gene: TRBV5-1
j_gene: TRBJ2-7
CDR3aa: CASSSQGASYEQYF
CDR3nt: TGCGCCAGCAGCTCACAGGGGGCGAGTTACGAGCAGTACTTC

abundance: .
d_gene: .
v_gene: TRBV5-1
j_gene: TRBJ1-1
CDR3aa: CASSRTLRKNTEAFF
CDR3nt: TGCGCCAGCAGCCGTACACTACGGAAGAACACTGAAGCTTTCTTT

abundance: once
d_gene: TRBD2
v_gene: TRBV2
j_gene: TRBJ2-3
CDR3aa: CASKFMGGSPADTQYF
CDR3nt: TGTGCCAGCAAGTTTATGGGCGGGAGTCCCGCAGATACGCAGTATTTT

abundance: .
d_gene: .
v_gene: TRBV2
j_gene: TRBJ1-5
CDR3aa: CASMAGAVGNQPQHF
CDR3nt: TGTGCCAGCATGGCGGGGGCGGTCGGCAATCAGCCCCAGCATTTT

abundance: .
d_gene: TRBD1
v_gene: TRBV7-6
j_gene: TRBJ2-2
CDR3aa: CASSSTGGNTGELFF
CDR3nt: TGTGCCAGCAGCTCGACAGGGGGGAACACCGGGGAGCTGTTTTTT

abundance: .
d_gene: .
v_gene: TRBV5-4
j_gene: TRBJ2-2
CDR3aa: CASSPTPRQIRTGELFF
CDR3nt: TGTGCCAGCAGCCCAACCCCCAGACAGATTCGGACCGGGGAGCTGTTTTTT

abundance: .
d_gene: TRBD2
v_gene: TRBV9
j_gene: TRBJ2-7
CDR3aa: CASSVEGLAGEGEQYF
CDR3nt: TGTGCCAGCAGCGTAGAAGGACTAGCGGGGGAGGGCGAGCAGTACTTC

abundance: .
d_gene: TRBD2
v_gene: TRBV23-1
j_gene: TRBJ2-5
CDR3aa: CASSQASGQTQYF
CDR3nt: TGCGCCAGCAGTCAGGCTAGCGGCCAGACCCAGTACTTC

abundance: .
d_gene: TRBD2
v_gene: TRBV11-1
j_gene: TRBJ2-6
CDR3aa: CASSRLAGGHGANVLTF
CDR3nt: TGTGCCAGCAGCAGGCTAGCGGGAGGTCATGGGGCCAACGTCCTGACTTTC

abundance: .
d_gene: .
v_gene: TRBV6-1
j_gene: TRBJ1-1
CDR3aa: CASREKRTVLGDTEAFF
CDR3nt: TGTGCCAGCAGGGAAAAACGGACCGTCCTCGGGGACACTGAAGCTTTCTTT

abundance: .
d_gene: .
v_gene: TRBV18
j_gene: TRBJ2-1
CDR3aa: CASSPLGPKDNEQFF
CDR3nt: TGTGCCAGCTCACCGCTGGGGCCAAAGGACAATGAGCAGTTCTTC

abundance: .
d_gene: .
v_gene: TRBV11-2
j_gene: TRBJ2-1
CDR3aa: CASSSTWEQFF
CDR3nt: TGTGCCAGCAGCTCGACATGGGAGCAGTTCTTC

abundance: once
d_gene: TRBD2
v_gene: TRBV7-7
j_gene: TRBJ2-1
CDR3aa: CASSLRGLAAYNEQFF
CDR3nt: TGTGCCAGCAGCTTAAGGGGACTAGCGGCCTACAATGAGCAGTTCTTC

abundance: .
d_gene: .
v_gene: TRBV18
j_gene: TRBJ1-2
CDR3aa: CASSPTAGTRGRTGYTF
CDR3nt: TGTGCCAGCTCACCGACGGCCGGGACAAGGGGCCGCACTGGCTACACCTTC

abundance: .
d_gene: .
v_gene: TRBV19
j_gene: TRBJ1-1
CDR3aa: CASTGGGKNTEAFF
CDR3nt: TGTGCCAGTACCGGGGGTGGGAAGAACACTGAAGCTTTCTTT

abundance: .
d_gene: .
v_gene: TRBV11-2
j_gene: TRBJ2-7
CDR3aa: CASPSWGPGLSYEQYF
CDR3nt: TGTGCCAGCCCCTCATGGGGCCCCGGCCTTTCCTACGAGCAGTACTTC

abundance: .
d_gene: .
v_gene: TRBV7-9
j_gene: TRBJ2-5
CDR3aa: CASNTSGQETQYF
CDR3nt: TGTGCCAGCAATACTTCGGGTCAAGAGACCCAGTACTTC

abundance: .
d_gene: TRBD2
v_gene: TRBV4-1
j_gene: TRBJ2-5
CDR3aa: CASSQGLAGLETQYF
CDR3nt: TGCGCCAGCAGCCAAGGACTAGCGGGGTTGGAGACCCAGTACTTC